Included here is one T cell receptor beta chain sequence, with context. Relative to the germline gene, one junction end is altered; a read error may explain this. Using immunoSEQ multiplex PCR, the repertoire was profiled, and TCRdb retains in-frame clones only, with some absent. Counted here are more than 30,000 clones, about 90% occurring once; the ten biggest clones make up 0.56%. The CDR3 length is 15 residues. The germline V gene encodes CDR1 SGHDT and CDR2 YYEEEE. This sample stems from a study of T cell changes during pregnancy in multiple sclerosis. The sequence came from a female donor with multiple sclerosis, enrolled in a pregnancy study. The chain couples TRBV5-6 to TRBJ1-2, with a tentative D call TRBD1 (6 bases). The sample in question was CD4+ T cells from peripheral blood mononuclear cells, obtained before pregnancy. The CDR3 region is CASNLHGQSLYGYTF. CDR3 sequence (DNA): TGTGCCAGCAACTTGCACGGACAGTCACTCTATGGCTACACCTTC.